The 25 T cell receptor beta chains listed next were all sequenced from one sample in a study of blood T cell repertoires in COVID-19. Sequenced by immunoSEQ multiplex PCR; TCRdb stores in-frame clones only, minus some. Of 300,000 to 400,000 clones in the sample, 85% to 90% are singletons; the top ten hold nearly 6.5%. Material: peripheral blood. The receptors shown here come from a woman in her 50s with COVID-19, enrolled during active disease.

CDR3 in DNA: TGTGCCAGCAGAGTACAGGGGGCAGATGAAGCTTTCTTT. Translating gives CASRVQGADEAFF. V usage is TRBV7-9 and J usage is TRBJ1-1, with 9 nucleotides matching TRBD1. Germline CDR1 reads SEHNR; CDR2 reads FQNEAQ (reference sequence). There are 13 residues in the CDR3. V shed 6 bases and J 7 bases; nucleotides not matched to a gene: 6.

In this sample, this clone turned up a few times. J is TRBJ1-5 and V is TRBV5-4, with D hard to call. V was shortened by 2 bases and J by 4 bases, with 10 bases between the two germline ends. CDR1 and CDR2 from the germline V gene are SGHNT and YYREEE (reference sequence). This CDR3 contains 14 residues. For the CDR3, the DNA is TGTGCCAGCAGCTTCGAGGGTAGTAATCAGCCCCAGCATTTT. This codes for CASSFEGSNQPQHF.

The CDR3 DNA reads TGCGCCAGCAGCTTAAAGACAGGGGGCGGGGAGCAGTACTTC. Encoded protein: CASSLKTGGGEQYF. The chain is built from TRBV5-1 and TRBJ2-7, with TRBD1 matching 10 bases. Germline V gene data show CDR1 as SGHRS and CDR2 as YFSETQ. CDR3 length equals 14 residues. Trimming removed 2 bases from V and 7 bases from J; junction bases left unmatched: 6.

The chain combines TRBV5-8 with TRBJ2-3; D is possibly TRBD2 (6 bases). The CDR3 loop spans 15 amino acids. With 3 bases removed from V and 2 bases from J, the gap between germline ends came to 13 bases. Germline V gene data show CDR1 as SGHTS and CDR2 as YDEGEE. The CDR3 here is CASSSSRDFTDTQYF. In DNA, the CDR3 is TGTGCCAGCAGCTCCTCTAGGGACTTCACAGATACGCAGTATTTT. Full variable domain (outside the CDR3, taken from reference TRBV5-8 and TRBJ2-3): EAGVTQSPTHLIKTRGQQATLRCSPISGHTSVYWYQQALGLGLQFLLWYDEGEERNRGNFPPRFSGRQFPNYSSELNVNALELEDSALYLCASSSSRDFTDTQYFGPGTRLTVL.

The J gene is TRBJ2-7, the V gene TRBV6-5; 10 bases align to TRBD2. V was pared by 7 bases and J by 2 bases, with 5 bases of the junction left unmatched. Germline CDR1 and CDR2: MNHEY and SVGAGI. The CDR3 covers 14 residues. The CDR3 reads CASMHSGGTYEQYF. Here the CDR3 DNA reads TGTGCCAGCATGCATAGCGGGGGGACCTACGAGCAGTACTTC.

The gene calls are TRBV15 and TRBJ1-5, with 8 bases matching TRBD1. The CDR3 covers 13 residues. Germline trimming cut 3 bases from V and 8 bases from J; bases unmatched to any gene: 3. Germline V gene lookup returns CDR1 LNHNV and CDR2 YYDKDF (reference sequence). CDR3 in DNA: TGTGCCACCAGCAGCAGGGGGCTGGAGCCCCAGCATTTT. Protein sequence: CATSSRGLEPQHF.

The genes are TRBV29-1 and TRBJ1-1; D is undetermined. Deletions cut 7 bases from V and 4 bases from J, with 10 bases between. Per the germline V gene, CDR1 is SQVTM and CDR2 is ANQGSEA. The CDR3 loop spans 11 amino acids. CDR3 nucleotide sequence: TGCAGCGCCCGGGTAGCCACTGAAGCTTTCTTT. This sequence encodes CSARVATEAFF.

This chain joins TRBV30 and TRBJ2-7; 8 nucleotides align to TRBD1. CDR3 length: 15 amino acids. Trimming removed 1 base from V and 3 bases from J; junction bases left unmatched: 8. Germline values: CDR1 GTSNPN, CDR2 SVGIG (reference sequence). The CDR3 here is CAWSGRQGSGYEQYF. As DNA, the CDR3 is TGTGCCTGGAGTGGGAGACAGGGGTCCGGCTACGAGCAGTACTTC.

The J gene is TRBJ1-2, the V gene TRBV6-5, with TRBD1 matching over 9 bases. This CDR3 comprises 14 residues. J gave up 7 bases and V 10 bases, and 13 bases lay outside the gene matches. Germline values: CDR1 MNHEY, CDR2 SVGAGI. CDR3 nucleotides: TGTGCCACCGCCGGGACAGGGATTCTTGCTGGCTACACCTTC. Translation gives CATAGTGILAGYTF.

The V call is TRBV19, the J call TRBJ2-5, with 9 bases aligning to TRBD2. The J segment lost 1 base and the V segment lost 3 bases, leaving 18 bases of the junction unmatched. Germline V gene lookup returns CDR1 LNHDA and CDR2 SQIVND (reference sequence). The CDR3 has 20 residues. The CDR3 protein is CASSIRGGSAGGLLQETQYF. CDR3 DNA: TGTGCCAGTAGTATTAGGGGGGGGTCAGCGGGAGGCCTACTCCAAGAGACCCAGTACTTC.

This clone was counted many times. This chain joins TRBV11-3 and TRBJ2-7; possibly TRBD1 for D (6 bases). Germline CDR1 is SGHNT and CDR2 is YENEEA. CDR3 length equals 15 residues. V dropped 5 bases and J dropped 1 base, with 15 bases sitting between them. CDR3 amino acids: CASSTQQGLSYEQYF. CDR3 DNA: TGTGCCAGCAGCACCCAACAGGGATTGTCCTACGAGCAGTACTTC.

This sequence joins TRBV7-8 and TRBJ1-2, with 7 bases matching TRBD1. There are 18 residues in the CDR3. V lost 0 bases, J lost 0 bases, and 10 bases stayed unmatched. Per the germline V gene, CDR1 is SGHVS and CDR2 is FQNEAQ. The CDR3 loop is CASSLAGVSDRSNYGYTF. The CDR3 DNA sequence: TGTGCCAGCAGCTTAGCGGGGGTGTCGGACAGGTCTAACTATGGCTACACCTTC.

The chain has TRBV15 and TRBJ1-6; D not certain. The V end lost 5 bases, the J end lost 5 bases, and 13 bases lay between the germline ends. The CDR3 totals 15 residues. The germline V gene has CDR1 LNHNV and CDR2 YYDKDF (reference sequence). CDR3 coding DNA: TGTGCCACCAGCGCGAGGGCCACAGATAATTCACCCCTCCACTTT. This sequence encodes CATSARATDNSPLHF.

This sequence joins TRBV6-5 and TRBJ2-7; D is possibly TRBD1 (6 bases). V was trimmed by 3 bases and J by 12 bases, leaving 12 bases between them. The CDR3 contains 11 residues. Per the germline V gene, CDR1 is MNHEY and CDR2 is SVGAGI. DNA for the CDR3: TGTGCCAGCAGTTATGGACAGAACTGGTACTTC. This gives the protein CASSYGQNWYF.

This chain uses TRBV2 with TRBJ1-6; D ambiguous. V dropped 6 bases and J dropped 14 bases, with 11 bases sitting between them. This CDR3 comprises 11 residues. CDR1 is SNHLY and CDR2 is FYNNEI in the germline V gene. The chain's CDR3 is CASSGEVALHF. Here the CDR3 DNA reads TGTGCCAGCAGCGGGGAGGTGGCCCTCCACTTT.

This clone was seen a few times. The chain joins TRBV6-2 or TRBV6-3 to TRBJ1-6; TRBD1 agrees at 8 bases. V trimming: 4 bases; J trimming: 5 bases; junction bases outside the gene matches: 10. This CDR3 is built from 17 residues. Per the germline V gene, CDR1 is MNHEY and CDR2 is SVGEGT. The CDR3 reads CASSFTPLTGDNSPLHF. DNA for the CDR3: TGTGCCAGCAGTTTCACGCCTTTGACAGGGGATAATTCACCCCTCCACTTT.

The DNA of the CDR3 is TGTGCCAGCAGTTTCGGGACAGGGGGTGTAGATACGCAGTATTTT. It translates to CASSFGTGGVDTQYF. This chain links TRBV6-2 or TRBV6-3 with TRBJ2-3; 11 nucleotides line up with TRBD1. Germline assignment: CDR1 MNHEY and CDR2 SVGEGT. Trimming at V came to 4 bases and at J to 5 bases, leaving 5 bases not matched to a gene. There are 15 residues in the CDR3.

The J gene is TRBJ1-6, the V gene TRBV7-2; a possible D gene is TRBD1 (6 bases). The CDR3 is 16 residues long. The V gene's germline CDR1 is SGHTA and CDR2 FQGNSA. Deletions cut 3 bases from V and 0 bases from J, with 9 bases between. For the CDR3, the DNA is TGTGCCAGCAGCTTTCAGGGGAGCTCCTATAATTCACCCCTCCACTTT. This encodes CASSFQGSSYNSPLHF. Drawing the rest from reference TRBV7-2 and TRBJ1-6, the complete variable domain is GAGVSQSPSNKVTEKGKDVELRCDPISGHTALYWYRQSLGQGLEFLIYFQGNSAPDKSGLPSDRFSAERTGGSVSTLTIQRTQQEDSAVYLCASSFQGSSYNSPLHFGNGTRLTVT.

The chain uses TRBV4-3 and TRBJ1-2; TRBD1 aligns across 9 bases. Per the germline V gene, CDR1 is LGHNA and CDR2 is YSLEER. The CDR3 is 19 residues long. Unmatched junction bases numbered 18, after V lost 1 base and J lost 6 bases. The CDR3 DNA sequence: TGCGCCAGCAGCCAAGTCATGCCGGGACAGGGACTAGATCAAGATGGCTACACCTTC. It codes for CASSQVMPGQGLDQDGYTF.

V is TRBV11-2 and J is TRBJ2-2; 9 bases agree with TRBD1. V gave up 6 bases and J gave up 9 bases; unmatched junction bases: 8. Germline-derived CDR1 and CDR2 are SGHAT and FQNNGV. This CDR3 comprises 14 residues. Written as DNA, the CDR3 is TGTGCCAGCAGTCCCGGACAGGGGAACAGGGAGCTGTTTTTT. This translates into CASSPGQGNRELFF.

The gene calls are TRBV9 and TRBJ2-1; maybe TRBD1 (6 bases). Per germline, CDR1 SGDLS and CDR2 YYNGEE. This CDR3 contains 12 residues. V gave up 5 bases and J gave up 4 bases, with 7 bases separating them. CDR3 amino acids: CASRGQYNEQFF. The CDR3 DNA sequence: TGTGCCAGCAGAGGACAGTACAATGAGCAGTTCTTC.

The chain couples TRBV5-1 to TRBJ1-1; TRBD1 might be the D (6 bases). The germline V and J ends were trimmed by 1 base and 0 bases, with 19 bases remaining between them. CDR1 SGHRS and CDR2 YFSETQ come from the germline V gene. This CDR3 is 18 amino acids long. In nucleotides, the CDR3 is TGCGCCAGCAGCTTGATTGTTGACAGGCGGGCGATGAACACTGAAGCTTTCTTT. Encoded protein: CASSLIVDRRAMNTEAFF.

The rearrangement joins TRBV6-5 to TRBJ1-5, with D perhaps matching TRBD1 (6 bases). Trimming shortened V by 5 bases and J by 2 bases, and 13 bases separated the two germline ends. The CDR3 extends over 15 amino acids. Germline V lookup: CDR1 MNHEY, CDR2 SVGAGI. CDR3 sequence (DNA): TGTGCCAGCAGTCCTAACAGGGCGGGCAATCAGCCCCAGCATTTT. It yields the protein CASSPNRAGNQPQHF.

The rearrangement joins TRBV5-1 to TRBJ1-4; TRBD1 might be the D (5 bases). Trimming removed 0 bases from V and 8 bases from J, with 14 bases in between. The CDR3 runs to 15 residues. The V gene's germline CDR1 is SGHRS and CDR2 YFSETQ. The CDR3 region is CASSLASGAGEKLFF. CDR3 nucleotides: TGCGCCAGCAGCTTGGCCTCTGGGGCAGGGGAAAAACTGTTTTTT.

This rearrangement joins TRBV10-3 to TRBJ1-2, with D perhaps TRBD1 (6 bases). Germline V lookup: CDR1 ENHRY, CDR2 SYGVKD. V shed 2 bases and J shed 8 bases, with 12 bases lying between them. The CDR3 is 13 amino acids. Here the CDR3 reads CAISEIQGRGYTF. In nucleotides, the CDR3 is TGTGCCATCAGTGAGATACAGGGTAGGGGCTACACCTTC.